This TCR beta chain was retrieved from a study of cytomegalovirus exposure and HLA in healthy donors listed by TCRdb under 2017. General notes on the study: An earlier analysis of several hundred of the donors reported approximately 270 Gb of sequence data and some 100 million unique TCR beta sequences from some 180 million T cells. About 300 gigabases of sequencing data and approximately 93 million unique TCR sequences were included in an early release covering around 650 HLA-typed donors. Among the approximately 420 genotyped donors, about 85% belonged to the genetic ancestry cluster associated with self-reported Caucasian donors. The study aimed to test whether cataloging public T cell receptors could reveal signatures of past pathogen exposure. The study profiled the T cell repertoires of 666 subjects by immunosequencing and related them to cytomegalovirus serostatus. In addition to the first cohort of roughly 670 subjects, a separate validation cohort of around 110 different subjects was used. To predict cytomegalovirus infection status, the study brought together high-throughput TCR immunosequencing, statistical association of individual TCRs with disease status, and machine learning. In a later analysis, previously published TCR beta repertoires from 500 to 750 donors were re-analyzed and high-resolution HLA genotyping was added so that TCR occurrence patterns could be studied. The later analysis used no new phenotypic data to find candidate immune exposures, relying instead on TCR beta sequences and their occurrence across donors. In an earlier analysis of a few hundred of the donors, high-throughput TCR beta sequencing was used to judge whether each TCR beta V gene segment behaved as functional or pseudogenic. Donor age, sex, ethnicity and CMV serostatus were compiled alongside the repertoire data. Genome-wide SNP genotypes for about 65% of the roughly 700 donors were used in a later genetic analysis, which treated that subset as a discovery cohort. All discovery cohort repertoires had been generated on a single sequencing platform. HLA typing included class I and class II loci at four-digit resolution. Typing coverage varied by locus: 629-630 donors for A, B, C, DRB1 and DQB1; approximately 520 for DQA1; around 570 for DPA1; some 470 for DPB1. Four or five DR-DQ haplotypes were handled as single units for association and clustering because linkage in the cohort was strong. Among roughly 400 genotyped donors of the cohort, an average of around 240,000 unique TCR beta nucleotide sequences was sequenced per donor, of which roughly 18% were non-productive. Findings and caveats that apply to the study as a whole: In a later analysis, most CMV-associated TCR beta chains were found to appear HLA-restricted, with HLA associations seemingly driven largely by CMV exposure. In a later genetic analysis, fewer N-insertions in productive TCRs were reported among donors in an Asian-associated ancestry cluster than the approximately 670-donor mean. Linkage disequilibrium might explain the correlated functional status among segregating V segments, but an unknown experimental factor could not be ruled out. According to a later analysis, parvovirus B19, influenza, CMV and Epstein-Barr virus appeared linked to several top co-occurrence clusters. In a later analysis, the rate of TCR association differed among HLA loci, with DRB1 alleles having the most associated TCRs and HLA-C alleles having the fewest. An association between a missense DCLRE1C variant and V-gene and J-gene trimming of TCR beta chains was found in a later genetic analysis and replicated in an independent cohort. The study listed over 150 TCR beta chains as associated with cytomegalovirus. In both the original and validation cohorts, the classifier was reported to diagnose cytomegalovirus status with high specificity and sensitivity. A further reported finding was that TCR beta sequences accurately predicted the HLA-A and HLA-B alleles for most subjects in the first cohort. A later analysis associated 17,000 or so TCR beta sequences with specific HLA alleles at a false discovery rate of 0.05. Roughly uniform sequencing depth across donors was assumed in presence/absence analyses, although this assumption may not hold. Broadly in line with IMGT annotations, most TCR beta V segments showed up in productive rearrangements about 87% or about 30% of the time in an earlier analysis of approximately 600 of the donors. CMV serostatus was the only immune exposure information available for the cohort. The sequencing pipeline was judged likely to have produced a cluster of highly shared sequence variants as a technical artifact. The authors suggested that the approach could potentially be extended to other disease states and immunological phenotypes. Because the 87-base-pair reads could not distinguish some IMGT-functional V segments, including TRBV6-2 and TRBV6-3, those segments were excluded. When HLA alleles, especially DR and DQ, strongly co-occurred, TCR associations were difficult to assign to individual alleles. Only TCR beta chains were sequenced in this cohort, and the absence of alpha or paired-chain data limited detectable features. In a later analysis, HLA-associated TCR beta chains were found to be more clonally expanded and to have lower generation probabilities than equally common non-associated chains. Because HLA typing was missing for some donors at each locus, association tests included only the typed subset. Because counts were too low, roughly 16 rarely observed V segments, including chromosome 9 orphons, were left out of the earlier analysis of 587 of the donors. Across donors, most TCR sequences were observed very rarely, whereas some public TCRs were present in many individuals. A few of the identified cytomegalovirus-associated TCR beta chains were confirmed in vitro to be specific for cytomegalovirus antigens.

A note on this clone: What this receptor recognizes is not known. Per-nucleotide qualities are absent, and no much larger clonotype sits a single base away.

V ends up 1 base short and J 4 bases short, with an unmatched junction base count of 8. Counted from cysteine to phenylalanine, this CDR3 has 16 amino acids. Only CDR3 DNA remains: 48 bases, in frame from the first base. The germline V gene (reference sequence) yields SGHAT for CDR1 and FQDESV for CDR2. Libraries were made using the immunoSEQ multiplex PCR assay. The multiplex PCR relied on a mix of 60 forward primers for TCR Vbeta segments and 13 reverse primers for TCR Jbeta segments. A multiplex PCR assay on genomic DNA amplified the CDR3 region of rearranged TCR beta genes. The amplified TCR beta libraries were sequenced on the Illumina HiSeq System as 87-base-pair reads. On the study's bioinformatics: In a later analysis, tens of millions of unique TCR beta chains were counted across the roughly 670 repertoires, and around 10 million of these chains were shared by at least two donors. A nearest-neighbor algorithm error-corrected the raw reads and collapsed the reads into unique sequences, merging closely related sequences to remove PCR and sequencing errors. CDR3 sequences were aligned to IMGT reference sequences to assign V, D and J gene segments. For a sequence to be retained, at least a six-nucleotide match to both a V gene segment and a J gene segment was required. Rearrangements were called productive when the CDR3 lacked stop codons and stayed in frame with V and J; all others were non-productive. CDR3 was defined by IMGT convention, running from the second conserved V-encoded cysteine to the conserved J-encoded phenylalanine. The earlier analysis of some 600 of the donors excluded sequences that lacked an unambiguous match to a single V gene segment. In an earlier analysis of 500 to 750 of the donors, V segments were called functional above 56.7% productive rearrangements and were called segregating when the between-donor standard deviation exceeded 5%. A statistical classification framework was built for diagnosing cytomegalovirus status from the catalog of TCR beta chain sequences. V and J gene assignment, in a later analysis, came from comparing TCR nucleotide sequences with IMGT/GENE-DB human TR gene sequences. The TCRdist pipeline was used in a later analysis to assign CDR3 sequences and most-parsimonious VDJ recombination scenarios. A later analysis defined each TCR beta chain by its CDR3 amino acid sequence plus V-gene family, and excluded reads lacking a unique V-gene family. As a way to deal with suspected cross-contamination and a sequencing artifact, a later analysis dropped roughly 620 nucleotide sequences that were highly shared and had low generation probability. A later analysis calculated a clonal expansion index for each public chain from normalized within-repertoire ranks of inferred template counts. A later analysis computed generation probabilities with a VDJ recombination model fitted to out-of-frame rearrangements, and checked the results against IGoR. A later analysis scored TCR-TCR, TCR-HLA and TCR-CMV co-occurrence with hypergeometric tests, applying a repertoire-size bias correction to TCR pairs. False discovery rates were estimated in a later analysis by permuting HLA or CMV assignments 20 times. In a later analysis, co-occurring TCRs were grouped with DBSCAN, and TCRdist sequence similarity was added when clustering was performed within HLA-allele-positive subsets. Repertoires with fewer than 30,000 or more than 120,000 public chains were left out of co-occurrence clustering, as were a few repertoires with anomalous nucleotide sharing. TCRdb mirrors the immuneACCESS table, restricted to in-frame sequences. Some clones are absent from its copies; in checked studies, under half trace to an unresolved V gene, and the reason for the others is unknown. The V and J calls and the clone size are those of that table, but D and trimming were determined from the DNA. For this sample there are some 140,000 clones; approximately 80% appear just once. The ten largest clones capture 2% to 2.5% of the sample.

The cohort was made up of approximately 670 healthy bone marrow donors. At the time of sampling, every cohort member was nominally healthy, though immune exposures that went unrecorded were likely present. The donor tested CMV seronegative, placing the donor among the 350 to 400 seronegative members of the cohort. Every donor gave a peripheral blood sample, and the peripheral blood mononuclear cells from that sample were used for TCR beta sequencing. Genomic DNA was extracted from the blood cell samples with the Qiagen DNeasy Blood Extraction Kit. Sequencing was carried out using PBMCs. The clonotype was recovered from a man aged 25 to 40 in good health and CMV-seronegative. Recombination linked TRBV11-1 to TRBJ2-5; a stretch of 8 junction bases matches TRBD2. The nucleotide sequence is given as TGTGCCAGCAGCTTAGATGGGACTAGGGTTACAGAGACCCAGTACTTC. The encoded protein is CASSLDGTRVTETQYF. The CDR3, completed at both ends by the reference TRBV11-1 and TRBJ2-5 genes, gives the full variable domain EAEVAQSPRYKITEKSQAVAFWCDPISGHATLYWYRQILGQGPELLVQFQDESVVDDSQLPKDRFSAERLKGVDSTLKIQPAELGDSAMYLCASSLDGTRVTETQYFGPGTRLLVL.